Following are 14 T cell receptor beta chains from one sample sequenced in a study of identical twins. One entry per CDR3 protein, called by TCRdb with MiXCR from the 5' RACE reads. Counted here are around 550,000 distinct CDR3 sequences, roughly 15% occurring once; the ten biggest clones make up roughly 0.44%. The data were also submitted as part of a second study, on yellow fever vaccine responses in identical twins.

Sequences were obtained from CD4+ T cells sorted from blood. These TCRs come from a woman aged 18-29 years in good health.

This clonotype came up a few times. This chain joins TRBV5-6 and TRBJ1-2; D not certain. The ends were cut back, 5 bases at V and 4 bases at J, with 15 bases in the middle. CDR1 SGHDT and CDR2 YYEEEE come from the germline V gene. The CDR3 runs 14 residues. The CDR3 spells CASSLSGQLYGYTF. In nucleotides, the CDR3 is TGTGCCAGCAGTCTGAGTGGGCAGCTCTATGGCTACACCTTC.

V usage is TRBV7-2 and J usage is TRBJ1-2, with a possible D match to TRBD1 (5 bases). With 6 bases removed from V and 5 bases from J, the gap between germline ends came to 13 bases. The CDR3 covers 13 residues. The germline V gene encodes CDR1 SGHTA and CDR2 FQGNSA. Here the CDR3 DNA reads TGTGCCAGCAGAGAAGACAGCTCTTATGGCTACACCTTC. It yields the protein CASREDSSYGYTF.

The chain carries TRBV7-9 and TRBJ2-1; TRBD2 matches at 9 bases. Unmatched junction bases numbered 9, after V lost 5 bases and J lost 4 bases. The CDR3 extends over 16 amino acids. Germline CDR1 and CDR2: SEHNR and FQNEAQ (reference sequence). Written as DNA, the CDR3 is TGTGCCAGCAGCCCTAGGTCGCTAGCGGGATACAATGAGCAGTTCTTC. Residues: CASSPRSLAGYNEQFF.

This clonotype was picked up a small number of times. DNA of the CDR3: TGTGCCAGCAGTTTTGGGTTGTTGGAGAACACCGGGGAGCTGTTTTTT. Translation: CASSFGLLENTGELFF. The V and J genes are TRBV12-3 or TRBV12-4 and TRBJ2-2; unclear D gene. The CDR3 length is 16 residues. V shed 3 bases and J shed 1 base, with 12 bases lying between them.

This clonotype was detected a few times. In nucleotides, the CDR3 is TGCAGCGTTACATCCCACTCCGGGACAGGGTCCGAGCAGTACTTC. Translation: CSVTSHSGTGSEQYF. This chain links TRBV29-1 with TRBJ2-7; TRBD1 matches at 9 bases. The V gene's germline CDR1 is SQVTM and CDR2 ANQGSEA. J was trimmed by 6 bases and V by 5 bases; bases with no gene match: 14. The CDR3 runs to 15 residues.

The sample holds a few counts of this clonotype. V gene TRBV5-6 combines with J gene TRBJ2-5; TRBD2 agrees at 14 bases. The V and J ends lost 4 bases and 4 bases, in that order; junction bases with no gene match: 15. CDR1 is SGHDT, CDR2 YYEEEE, per germline. The CDR3 is 19 residues long. The CDR3, as DNA: TGTGCCAGCAGCCCCTACAGTACCGGGACTAGCGGGGGTGGAGAGACCCAGTACTTC. This codes for CASSPYSTGTSGGGETQYF.

This clonotype turned up a few times. The chain recombines TRBV3-1 with TRBJ1-2; D is unresolved. V was cut by 4 bases and J by 8 bases, with 14 bases left in between. The germline V gene has CDR1 LGHDT and CDR2 YNNKEL (reference sequence). The CDR3 length is 13 residues. CDR3 sequence (DNA): TGTGCCAGCAGCCGTCGAGGTGAGGTGGGCTACACCTTC. Its translation: CASSRRGEVGYTF.

This rearrangement joins TRBV29-1 to TRBJ2-5; TRBD1 aligns across 9 bases. CDR3 size: 14 residues. V lost 6 bases, J lost 5 bases, and 10 bases stayed unmatched. CDR1 is SQVTM and CDR2 is ANQGSEA in the germline V gene. The CDR3 DNA reads as TGCAGCGTGGCCCTAGGACAGGGGCGGGAGACCCAGTACTTC. It encodes CSVALGQGRETQYF. Together with reference TRBV29-1 and TRBJ2-5, the CDR3 gives the full variable domain: SAVISQKPSRDICQRGTSLTIQCQVDSQVTMMFWYRQQPGQSLTLIATANQGSEATYESGFVIDKFPISRPNLTFSTLTVSNMSPEDSSIYLCSVALGQGRETQYFGPGTRLLVL.

The chain employs TRBV27 and TRBJ2-1; tentative D call: TRBD2 (7 bases). This CDR3 is 16 amino acids long. Trimming took off 1 base at V and 7 bases at J, with 17 bases between the two ends. Germline lookup yields CDR1 MNHEY and CDR2 SMNVEV (reference sequence). CDR3 DNA: TGTGCCAGCAGTTTATTAGGGGGGGGCCTTTATAATGAGCAGTTCTTC. It encodes CASSLLGGGLYNEQFF.

A few counts support this clonotype. This chain uses TRBV6-1 with TRBJ2-3; 9 bases are shared with TRBD2. This CDR3 contains 18 residues. V trimming: 0 bases; J trimming: 4 bases; junction bases outside the gene matches: 11. Germline CDR1 and CDR2: MNHNS and SASEGT. The CDR3 DNA reads TGTGCCAGCAGTGAAGCGCTGGGACTAGCTGTCCGGTCAGATACGCAGTATTTT. Its translation is CASSEALGLAVRSDTQYF.

The CDR3 loop is CAISDPLQGSKFTGELFF. CDR3 sequence (DNA): TGTGCCATCAGTGACCCCCTACAGGGTAGCAAATTCACCGGGGAGCTGTTTTTT. The genes are TRBV10-3 and TRBJ2-2, with D possibly being TRBD1 (6 bases). The CDR3 covers 18 residues. Germline V gene lookup returns CDR1 ENHRY and CDR2 SYGVKD. V shed 3 bases and J shed 4 bases, with 21 bases lying between them.

The chain links TRBV5-1 to TRBJ2-7; no definite D call. V dropped 6 bases and J dropped 5 bases, with 3 bases sitting between them. The germline gives CDR1 SGHRS, CDR2 YFSETQ. This CDR3 has 9 residues. CDR3 nucleotide sequence: TGCGCCAGCAAGGACGAGCAGTACGTC. Amino acid sequence: CASKDEQYV.

This clonotype was observed a handful of times. The chain joins TRBV5-1 to TRBJ2-3; 11 nucleotides match TRBD2. The CDR3 length is 16 residues. CDR1 SGHRS and CDR2 YFSETQ come from the germline V gene. With V trimmed by 3 bases and J by 5 bases, 8 bases remained unmatched. For the CDR3, the DNA is TGCGCCAGCAGCTCTAATAGCGGGAGGGCCGGAGATACGCAGTATTTT. It codes for CASSSNSGRAGDTQYF.

The chain is built from TRBV2 and TRBJ1-6; no reliable D call. Trimming left V 3 bases short and J 7 bases short, with 10 bases between. The CDR3 contains 14 residues. Germline-derived CDR1 and CDR2 are SNHLY and FYNNEI. CDR3 nucleotide sequence: TGTGCCAGCAGTGAGAGGCGCTGGAATTCACCCCTCCACTTT. Amino acids: CASSERRWNSPLHF.